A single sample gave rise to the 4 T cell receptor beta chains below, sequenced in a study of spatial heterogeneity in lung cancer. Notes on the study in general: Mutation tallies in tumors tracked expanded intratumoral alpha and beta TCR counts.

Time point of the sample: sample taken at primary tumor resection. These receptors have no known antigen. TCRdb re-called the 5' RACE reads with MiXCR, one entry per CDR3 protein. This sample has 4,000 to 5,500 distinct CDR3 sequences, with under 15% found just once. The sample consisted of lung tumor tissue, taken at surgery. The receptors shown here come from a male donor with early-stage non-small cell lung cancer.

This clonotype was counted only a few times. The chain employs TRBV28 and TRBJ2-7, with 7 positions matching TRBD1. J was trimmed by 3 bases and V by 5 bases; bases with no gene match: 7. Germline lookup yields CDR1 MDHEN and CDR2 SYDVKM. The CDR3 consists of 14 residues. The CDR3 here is CASSPGGEDYEQYF. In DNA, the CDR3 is TGTGCCAGCAGTCCAGGGGGAGAAGACTACGAGCAGTACTTC.

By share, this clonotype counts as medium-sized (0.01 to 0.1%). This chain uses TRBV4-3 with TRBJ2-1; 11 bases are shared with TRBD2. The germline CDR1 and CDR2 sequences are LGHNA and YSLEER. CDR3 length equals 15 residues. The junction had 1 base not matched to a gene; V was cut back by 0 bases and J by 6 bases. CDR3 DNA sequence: TGCGCCAGCAGCCAAGAACTAGCGGGAGCCAATGAGCAGTTCTTC. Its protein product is CASSQELAGANEQFF.

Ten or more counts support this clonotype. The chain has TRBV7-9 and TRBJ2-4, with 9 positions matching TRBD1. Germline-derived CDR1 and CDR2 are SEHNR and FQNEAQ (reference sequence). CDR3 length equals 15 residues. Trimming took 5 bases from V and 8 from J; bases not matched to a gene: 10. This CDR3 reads CASSRGQGFADIQYF. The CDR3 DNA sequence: TGTGCCAGCAGCCGGGGACAGGGTTTTGCGGACATTCAGTACTTC.

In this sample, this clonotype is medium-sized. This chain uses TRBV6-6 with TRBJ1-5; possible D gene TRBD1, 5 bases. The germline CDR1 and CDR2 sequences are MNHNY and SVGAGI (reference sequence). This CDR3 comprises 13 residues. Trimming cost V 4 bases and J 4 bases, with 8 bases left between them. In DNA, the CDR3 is TGTGCCAGCAGTTGGGGGGGGAATCAGCCCCAGCATTTT. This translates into CASSWGGNQPQHF.